Listed below are T cell receptor beta chains from one sample, sequenced in a study of immune cell composition in non-small cell lung cancer. Profiled with immunoSEQ multiplex PCR; TCRdb holds only in-frame clones, not every one. The table has 6,200 or so clones, around 77% seen once. Sequencing used non-adjacent lung tissue. Receptors were obtained from a human donor with non-small cell lung cancer. Both conserved end residues are part of each CDR3. Fields, in order: D gene, J gene, clone size, V gene, CDR3 DNA, CDR3 protein. The D gene is left open where the match is weak. The listing skips clone size in some rows; elsewhere it reads once, few, many or a size class.

D gene: TRBD2
J gene: TRBJ2-7
clone size: -
V gene: TRBV7-8
CDR3 DNA: TGTGCCAGCAGCTTAGCCCTAGCGGGATACGGCTACGAGCAGTACTTC
CDR3 protein: CASSLALAGYGYEQYF

D gene: -
J gene: TRBJ1-1
clone size: few
V gene: TRBV28
CDR3 DNA: TGTGCCAGCAGTTTCACAGAGTTCATGAACACTGAAGCTTTCTTT
CDR3 protein: CASSFTEFMNTEAFF

D gene: -
J gene: TRBJ2-3
clone size: -
V gene: TRBV15
CDR3 DNA: TGTGCCACCAGCCCCCGCGGGGTTCTAACAAATACGCAGTATTTT
CDR3 protein: CATSPRGVLTNTQYF

D gene: TRBD1
J gene: TRBJ2-5
clone size: -
V gene: TRBV10-3
CDR3 DNA: TGTGCCATCAGTAGGGGACAGGCCACCCAAGAGACCCAGTACTTC
CDR3 protein: CAISRGQATQETQYF

D gene: TRBD1
J gene: TRBJ2-7
clone size: few
V gene: TRBV23-1
CDR3 DNA: TGCGCCAGCAGTCTTACTACAGGGGGCGAGCAGTACTTC
CDR3 protein: CASSLTTGGEQYF

D gene: TRBD1
J gene: TRBJ1-2
clone size: -
V gene: TRBV19
CDR3 DNA: TGTGCCAGTAGTACCTTCAAGGACAGGGCTAACTATGGCTACACCTTC
CDR3 protein: CASSTFKDRANYGYTF

D gene: -
J gene: TRBJ1-1
clone size: -
V gene: TRBV6-4
CDR3 DNA: TGTGCCAGCAAGGATCAGGATGCCACTGAAGCTTTCTTT
CDR3 protein: CASKDQDATEAFF

D gene: TRBD2
J gene: TRBJ2-2
clone size: few
V gene: TRBV6-4
CDR3 DNA: TGTGCCAGCAGTAAGGTTCTAGCGGCCGGGGAGCTGTTTTTT
CDR3 protein: CASSKVLAAGELFF

D gene: TRBD1
J gene: TRBJ1-1
clone size: medium-sized
V gene: TRBV9
CDR3 DNA: TGTGCCAGCAGCGTAGGGGACAGGGCTTCGGGTAACACTGAAGCTTTCTTT
CDR3 protein: CASSVGDRASGNTEAFF

D gene: -
J gene: TRBJ1-6
clone size: -
V gene: TRBV5-5
CDR3 DNA: TGTGCCAGCAGCTTGGAGTCAGATTATTCACCCCTCCACTTT
CDR3 protein: CASSLESDYSPLHF

D gene: TRBD1
J gene: TRBJ2-7
clone size: -
V gene: TRBV6-5
CDR3 DNA: TGTGCCAGCAGTAAAGACAGGGGGCCCTACGAGCAGTACTTC
CDR3 protein: CASSKDRGPYEQYF

D gene: -
J gene: TRBJ1-6
clone size: -
V gene: TRBV25-1
CDR3 DNA: TGTGCCAGCAGTGTCGGACAAAACTCCTATAATTCACCCCTCCACTTT
CDR3 protein: CASSVGQNSYNSPLHF

D gene: -
J gene: TRBJ2-7
clone size: -
V gene: TRBV28
CDR3 DNA: TGTGCCAGCAGACCAGGACAGTTCTACGAGCAGTACTTC
CDR3 protein: CASRPGQFYEQYF

D gene: -
J gene: TRBJ2-7
clone size: -
V gene: TRBV28
CDR3 DNA: TGTGCCAGCAGCCCCGGAGGGACAGCTTCTTACGAGCAGTACTTC
CDR3 protein: CASSPGGTASYEQYF